This T cell receptor (beta chain) derives from a study of blood T cell repertoires in COVID-19. Across the whole study: Nucleic acid was either cDNA or gDNA, and it came from T cells, B-cell-depleted T cells, or PBMCs.

The CDR3 extends over 16 amino acids. CDR1 SGHNT and CDR2 YYREEE come from the germline V gene (reference sequence). V lost 4 bases to trimming and J lost 9 bases; unmatched junction nucleotides: 9. The assay was immunoSEQ multiplex PCR, and TCRdb's table has in-frame clones only and misses some. The sample consists of approximately 130,000 clones, 81% of them appearing once. This clonotype was obtained from a woman aged 55-70 years with active or convalescent COVID-19. V and J are TRBV5-4 and TRBJ1-6; TRBD1 matches 11 bases. Sequenced: peripheral blood. The CDR3 here is CASSDQEGQGVSPLHF. CDR3 in DNA: TGTGCCAGCAGCGACCAGGAGGGACAGGGGGTTTCACCCCTCCACTTT.